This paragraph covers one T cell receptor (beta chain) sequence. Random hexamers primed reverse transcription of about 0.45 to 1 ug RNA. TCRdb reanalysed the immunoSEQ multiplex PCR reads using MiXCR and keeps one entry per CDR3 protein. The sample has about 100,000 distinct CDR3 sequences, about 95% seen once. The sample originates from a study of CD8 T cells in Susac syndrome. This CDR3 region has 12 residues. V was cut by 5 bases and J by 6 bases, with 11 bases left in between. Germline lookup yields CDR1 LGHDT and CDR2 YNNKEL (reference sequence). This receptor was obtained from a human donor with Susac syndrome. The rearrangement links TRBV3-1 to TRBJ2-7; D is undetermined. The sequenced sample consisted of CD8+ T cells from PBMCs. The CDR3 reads CASSSTVSEQYF. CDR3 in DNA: TGTGCCAGCAGCTCCACGGTGAGCGAGCAGTACTTC.